This T cell receptor beta chain was observed in a study of cytomegalovirus exposure and HLA in healthy donors. Study-wide results and limits: Later analysis associated a missense DCLRE1C variant with TCR beta V- and J-gene trimming. Exclusion applied to some V segments, including TRBV6-2 and TRBV6-3, as they were indistinguishable. Most likely, a cluster of highly shared sequence variants arose as a sequencing artifact.

Losses at the gene ends were 5 bases for V and 7 bases for J; bases not matched to a gene: 15. This CDR3 contains 16 residues. The germline CDR1 and CDR2 sequences are SGHDT and YYEEEE. To note about this clone: Its matching antigen is unknown.

PCR primers comprised 60 Vbeta and 13 Jbeta primers. Data came from immunoSEQ multiplex PCR; TCRdb stores just in-frame clones and leaves some out. The sample holds roughly 120,000 clones, over 65% seen once. The receptor was isolated from a woman aged 45 to 65 in good health and CMV-seropositive. The chain has TRBV5-6 and TRBJ1-3; 7 bases agree with TRBD1. The sequenced sample consisted of PBMCs. This chain's CDR3 is CASSLFQGTVENTIYF. CDR3 coding DNA: TGTGCCAGCAGTCTTTTCCAGGGGACAGTTGAGAACACCATATATTTT.